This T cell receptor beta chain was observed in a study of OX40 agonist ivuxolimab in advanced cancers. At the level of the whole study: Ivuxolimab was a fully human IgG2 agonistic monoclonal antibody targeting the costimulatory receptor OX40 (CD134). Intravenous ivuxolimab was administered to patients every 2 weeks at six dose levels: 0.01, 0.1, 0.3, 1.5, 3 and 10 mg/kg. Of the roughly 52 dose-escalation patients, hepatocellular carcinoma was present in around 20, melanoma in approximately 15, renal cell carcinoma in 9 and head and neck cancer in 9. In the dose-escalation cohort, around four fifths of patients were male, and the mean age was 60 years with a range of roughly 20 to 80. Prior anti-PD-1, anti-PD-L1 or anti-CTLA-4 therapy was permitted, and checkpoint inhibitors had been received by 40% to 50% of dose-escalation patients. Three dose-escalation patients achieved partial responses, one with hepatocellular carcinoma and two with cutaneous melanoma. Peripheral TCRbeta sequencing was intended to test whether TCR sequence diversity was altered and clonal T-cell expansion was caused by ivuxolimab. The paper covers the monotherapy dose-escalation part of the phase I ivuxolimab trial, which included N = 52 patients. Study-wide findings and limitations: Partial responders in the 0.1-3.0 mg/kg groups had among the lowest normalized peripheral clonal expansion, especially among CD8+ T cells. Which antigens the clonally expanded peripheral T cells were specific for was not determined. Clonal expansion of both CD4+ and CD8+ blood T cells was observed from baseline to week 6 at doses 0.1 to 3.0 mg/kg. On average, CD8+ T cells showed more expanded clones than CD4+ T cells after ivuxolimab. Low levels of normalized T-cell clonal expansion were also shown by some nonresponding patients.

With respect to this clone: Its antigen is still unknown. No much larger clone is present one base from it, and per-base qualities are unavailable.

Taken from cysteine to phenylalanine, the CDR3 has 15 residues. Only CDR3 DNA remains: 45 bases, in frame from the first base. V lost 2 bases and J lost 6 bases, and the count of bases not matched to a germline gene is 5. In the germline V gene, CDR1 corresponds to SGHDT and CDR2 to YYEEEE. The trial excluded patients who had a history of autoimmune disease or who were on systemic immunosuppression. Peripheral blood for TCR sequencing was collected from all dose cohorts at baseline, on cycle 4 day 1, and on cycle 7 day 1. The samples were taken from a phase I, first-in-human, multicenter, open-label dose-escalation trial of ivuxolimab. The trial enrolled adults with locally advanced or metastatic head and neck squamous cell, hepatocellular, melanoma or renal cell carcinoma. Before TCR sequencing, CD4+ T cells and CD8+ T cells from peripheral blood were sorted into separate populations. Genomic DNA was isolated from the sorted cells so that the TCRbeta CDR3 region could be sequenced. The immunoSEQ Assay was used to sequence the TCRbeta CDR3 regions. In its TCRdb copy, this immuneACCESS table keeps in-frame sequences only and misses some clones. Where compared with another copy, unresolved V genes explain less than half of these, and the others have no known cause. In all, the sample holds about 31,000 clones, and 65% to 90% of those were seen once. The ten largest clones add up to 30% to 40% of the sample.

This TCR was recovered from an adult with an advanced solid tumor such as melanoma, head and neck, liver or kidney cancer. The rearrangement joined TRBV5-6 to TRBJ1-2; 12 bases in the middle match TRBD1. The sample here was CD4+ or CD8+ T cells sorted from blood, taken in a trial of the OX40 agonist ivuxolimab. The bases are TGTGCCAGCAGCTTCGGGACAGGGGGCGCGGATGGCTACACCTTC. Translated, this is CASSFGTGGADGYTF.